The clone carrying this TCR beta chain was observed at least ten times. This specimen comes from a study of identical twins. Using its own MiXCR run on the 5' RACE reads, TCRdb lists one record per CDR3 protein. The sample shows a few hundred thousand distinct CDR3 sequences, roughly 9.9% of them seen only once. The CDR3 has 14 residues. V lost 3 bases, J lost 2 bases, and 2 bases stayed unmatched. This sample was shared with a second study, whose subject was yellow fever vaccine responses in identical twins. Turning to that study: The T cell response to vaccination in identical twins was reportedly partly convergent and partly personalized.

This sequence was found in a woman aged 18-29 years in good health. The chain is built from TRBV12-3 or TRBV12-4 and TRBJ1-1; 8 bases map to TRBD1. The specimen sequenced was PBMCs. CDR3 DNA sequence: TGTGCCAGCAGTTTGGACAGGGTAAACACTGAAGCTTTCTTT. Translated, it gives CASSLDRVNTEAFF.